Detailed here is one TCR beta chain. Authors' processing steps: Amplification of reference gene primers provided the estimated nucleated cell counts. Profiled with immunoSEQ multiplex PCR; TCRdb holds only in-frame clones, not every one. V, J and clone size are those of that table, while D and trimming were read from the DNA. The sample consists of 120,000 to 150,000 clones, 84% of them appearing once. The Seattle patients, enrolled during active infection, were followed longitudinally. The CDR3 length is 15 residues. The V gene lost 5 bases and the J gene lost 1 base, with 14 bases spanning the gap. The germline gives CDR1 LNHDA, CDR2 SQIVND (reference sequence). This record belongs to a study of blood T cell repertoires in COVID-19. Study as a whole: Sources were T cells, B-cell-depleted T cells, or PBMCs; the material itself was cDNA or gDNA.

Sequences were obtained from peripheral blood. The clonotype was recovered from a man aged 25-45 years with COVID-19, enrolled during active disease. The V gene is TRBV19, the J gene TRBJ1-1; possible D gene TRBD1, 5 bases. CDR3 sequence (DNA): TGTGCCAGTAGTGCGGCAGGGCCGAGGAACACTGAAGCTTTCTTT. Its protein is CASSAAGPRNTEAFF.